This T cell receptor (beta chain) is from a study of T cell responses to AZD1222 COVID-19 vaccine. Across the whole study: Pooling covered second doses at about 4 or about 12 weeks.

As for this clone: Its antigen remains unknown.

Findings of the study overall: Breadth and depth of Spike-specific TCRs rose after two AZD1222 doses. With dominance at 160-218 and 743-854, vaccine-associated CD4 TCRs spanned spike.

From germline, CDR1 is LGHDT and CDR2 YNNKEL (reference sequence). This CDR3 has 17 residues. The V and J ends lost 0 bases and 0 bases, in that order; junction bases with no gene match: 8. TCRdb keeps only in-frame clones here, not all; method: immunoSEQ multiplex PCR. The sample consists of more than 250,000 clones, 93% of them appearing once. This specimen consisted of peripheral blood, obtained on day 0 of AZD1222 vaccination. This TCR was sampled from an adult in good health. The chain joins TRBV3-1 (or the pseudogene TRBV3-2) to TRBJ2-7; 7 bases are a match to TRBD2. The CDR3 spells CASSQDVLRGNSYEQYF. CDR3 nucleotide sequence: TGTGCCAGCAGCCAAGATGTTTTGCGGGGGAACTCCTACGAGCAGTACTTC.